One TCR beta chain is described in this entry. These data originate in a study of blood T cell repertoires in COVID-19. The germline V gene encodes CDR1 MDHEN and CDR2 SYDVKM. This CDR3 spans 14 amino acids. J was trimmed by 9 bases and V by 6 bases; bases with no gene match: 7. Authors' data handling: Amplification of reference gene primers provided the estimated nucleated cell counts. Generated by immunoSEQ multiplex PCR, the TCRdb table keeps only in-frame clones and is missing some. The V and J calls and the clone size are those of that table, but D and trimming were determined from the DNA. In the table there are tens of thousands of clones, approximately 88% of which are singletons.

J is TRBJ2-1 and V is TRBV28; 11 bases fit TRBD2. The receptor was isolated from a human donor in a cohort sampled during active COVID-19. The sample was peripheral blood. The CDR3 region has the DNA TGTGCCAGCAGAATTAGCGGGAGGGGAGGTGAGCAGTTCTTC. This translates into CASRISGRGGEQFF.